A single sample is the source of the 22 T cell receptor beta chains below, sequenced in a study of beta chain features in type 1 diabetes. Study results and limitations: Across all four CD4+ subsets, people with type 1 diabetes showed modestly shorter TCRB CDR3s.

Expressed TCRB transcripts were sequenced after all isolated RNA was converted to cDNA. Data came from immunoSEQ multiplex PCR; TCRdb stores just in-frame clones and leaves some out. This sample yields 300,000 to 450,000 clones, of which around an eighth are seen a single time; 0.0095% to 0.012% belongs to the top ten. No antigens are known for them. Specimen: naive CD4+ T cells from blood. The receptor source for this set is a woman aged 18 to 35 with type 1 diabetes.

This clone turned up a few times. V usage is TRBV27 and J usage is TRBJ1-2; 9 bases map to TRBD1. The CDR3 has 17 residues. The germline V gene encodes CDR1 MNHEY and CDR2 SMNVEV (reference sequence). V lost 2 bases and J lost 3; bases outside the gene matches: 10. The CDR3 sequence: CASSLRGGGQGYYGYTF. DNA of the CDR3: TGTGCCAGCAGTTTACGGGGGGGCGGACAGGGGTACTATGGCTACACCTTC.

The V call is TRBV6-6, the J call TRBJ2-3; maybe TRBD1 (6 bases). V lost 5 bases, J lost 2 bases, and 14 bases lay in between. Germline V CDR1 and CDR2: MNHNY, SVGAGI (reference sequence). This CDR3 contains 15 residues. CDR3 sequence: CASSRKDSHTDTQYF. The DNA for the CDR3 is TGTGCCAGCAGTCGGAAGGACAGCCACACAGATACGCAGTATTTT.

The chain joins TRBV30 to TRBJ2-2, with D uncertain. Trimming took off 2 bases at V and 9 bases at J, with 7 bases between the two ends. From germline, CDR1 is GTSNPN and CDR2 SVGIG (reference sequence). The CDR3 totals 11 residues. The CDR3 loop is CAWSKARELFF. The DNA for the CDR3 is TGTGCCTGGAGTAAAGCAAGGGAGCTGTTTTTT.

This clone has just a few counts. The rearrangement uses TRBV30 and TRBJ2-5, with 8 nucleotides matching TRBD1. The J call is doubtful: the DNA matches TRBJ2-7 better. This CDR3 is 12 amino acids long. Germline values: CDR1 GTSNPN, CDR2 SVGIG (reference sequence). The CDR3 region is CAWSGTGNEQYF. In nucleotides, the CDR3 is TGTGCCTGGAGTGGGACAGGGAACGAGCAGTACTTC.

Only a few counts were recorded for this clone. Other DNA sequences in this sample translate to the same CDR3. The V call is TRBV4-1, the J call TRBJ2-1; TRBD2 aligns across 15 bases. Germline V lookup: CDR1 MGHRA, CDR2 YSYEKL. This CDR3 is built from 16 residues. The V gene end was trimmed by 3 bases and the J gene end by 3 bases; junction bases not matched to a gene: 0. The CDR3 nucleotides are TGCGCCAGCAGCCAGGGACTAGCGGGAGGCTACAATGAGCAGTTCTTC. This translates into CASSQGLAGGYNEQFF.

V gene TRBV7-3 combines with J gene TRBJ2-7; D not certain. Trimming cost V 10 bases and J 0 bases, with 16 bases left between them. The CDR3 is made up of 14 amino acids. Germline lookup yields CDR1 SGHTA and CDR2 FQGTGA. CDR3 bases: TGTGCCACGAAACCGAACGGGTTCTCCTACGAGCAGTACTTC. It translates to CATKPNGFSYEQYF. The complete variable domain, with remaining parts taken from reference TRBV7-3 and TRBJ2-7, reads GAGVSQTPSNKVTEKGKYVELRCDPISGHTALYWYRQSLGQGPEFLIYFQGTGAADDSGLPNDRFFAVRPEGSVSTLKIQRTERGDSAVYLCATKPNGFSYEQYFGPGTRLTVT.

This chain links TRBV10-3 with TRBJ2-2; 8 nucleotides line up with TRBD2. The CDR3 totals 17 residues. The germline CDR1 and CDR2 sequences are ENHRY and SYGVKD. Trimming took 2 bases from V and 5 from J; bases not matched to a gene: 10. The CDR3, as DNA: TGTGCCATCAGTGAGCTGAGCGGGAGCGGAAGGACCGGGGAGCTGTTTTTT. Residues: CAISELSGSGRTGELFF.

CDR3 in DNA: TGCAGCGTTGGGACAGTGAAGTTGTTGGGTAATGAGCAGTTCTTC. It encodes CSVGTVKLLGNEQFF. The chain joins TRBV29-1 to TRBJ2-1; maybe TRBD1 (6 bases). CDR3 size: 15 residues. The germline CDR1 and CDR2 sequences are SQVTM and ANQGSEA. V lost 4 bases, J lost 7 bases, and 20 bases lay in between.

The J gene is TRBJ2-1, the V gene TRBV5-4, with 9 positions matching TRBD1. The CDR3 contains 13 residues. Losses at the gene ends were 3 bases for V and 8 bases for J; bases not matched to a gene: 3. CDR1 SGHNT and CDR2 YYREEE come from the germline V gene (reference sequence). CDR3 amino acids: CASSSGQGYEQFF. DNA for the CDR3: TGTGCCAGCAGCTCGGGACAGGGTTATGAGCAGTTCTTC. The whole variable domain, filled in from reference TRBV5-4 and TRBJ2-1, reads ETGVTQSPTHLIKTRGQQVTLRCSSQSGHNTVSWYQQALGQGPQFIFQYYREEENGRGNFPPRFSGLQFPNYSSELNVNALELDDSALYLCASSSGQGYEQFFGPGTRLTVL.

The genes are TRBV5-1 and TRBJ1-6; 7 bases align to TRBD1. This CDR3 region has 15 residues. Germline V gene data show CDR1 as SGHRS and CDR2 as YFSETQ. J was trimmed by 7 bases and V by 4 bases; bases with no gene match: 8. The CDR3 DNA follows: TGCGCCAGCAGCACGGAGACAGGGCGGAATTCACCCCTCCACTTT. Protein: CASSTETGRNSPLHF. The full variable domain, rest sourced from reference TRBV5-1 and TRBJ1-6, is KAGVTQTPRYLIKTRGQQVTLSCSPISGHRSVSWYQQTPGQGLQFLFEYFSETQRNKGNFPGRFSGRQFSNSRSEMNVSTLELGDSALYLCASSTETGRNSPLHFGNGTRLTVT.

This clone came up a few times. Here the CDR3 reads CASSIGTSGLYEQYF. The CDR3 bases are TGTGCCAGCAGCATCGGGACTAGCGGGCTCTACGAGCAGTACTTC. V and J are TRBV9 and TRBJ2-7; 12 bases match TRBD2. Germline V CDR1 and CDR2: SGDLS, YYNGEE. Trimming removed 4 bases from V and 3 bases from J; junction bases left unmatched: 5. The CDR3 extends over 15 amino acids.

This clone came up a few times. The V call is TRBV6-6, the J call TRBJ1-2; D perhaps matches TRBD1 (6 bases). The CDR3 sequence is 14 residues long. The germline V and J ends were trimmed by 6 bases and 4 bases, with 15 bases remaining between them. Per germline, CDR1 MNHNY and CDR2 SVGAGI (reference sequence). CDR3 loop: CASRPGQKTYGYTF. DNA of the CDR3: TGTGCCAGCAGGCCCGGACAGAAGACCTATGGCTACACCTTC.

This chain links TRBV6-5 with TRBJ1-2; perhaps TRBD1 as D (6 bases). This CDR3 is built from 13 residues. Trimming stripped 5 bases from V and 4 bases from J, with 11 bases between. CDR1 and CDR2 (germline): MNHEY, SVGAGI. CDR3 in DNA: TGTGCCAGCAGTCTACAGGGAAGCTATGGCTACACCTTC. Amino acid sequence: CASSLQGSYGYTF.

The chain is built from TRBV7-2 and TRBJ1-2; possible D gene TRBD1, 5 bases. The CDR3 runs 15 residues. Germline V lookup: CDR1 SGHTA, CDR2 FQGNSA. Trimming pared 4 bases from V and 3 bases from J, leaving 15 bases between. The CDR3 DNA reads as TGTGCCAGCAGCTCCGGGGGGAAGAGCGACTATGGCTACACCTTC. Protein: CASSSGGKSDYGYTF.

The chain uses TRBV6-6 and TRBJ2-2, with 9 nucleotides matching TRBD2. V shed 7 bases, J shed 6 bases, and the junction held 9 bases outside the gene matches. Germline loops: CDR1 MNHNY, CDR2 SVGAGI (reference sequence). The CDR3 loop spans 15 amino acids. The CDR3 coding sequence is TGTGCCAGCACCTCCGGGGTAGCGGGAGCCGGGGAGCTGTTTTTT. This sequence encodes CASTSGVAGAGELFF.

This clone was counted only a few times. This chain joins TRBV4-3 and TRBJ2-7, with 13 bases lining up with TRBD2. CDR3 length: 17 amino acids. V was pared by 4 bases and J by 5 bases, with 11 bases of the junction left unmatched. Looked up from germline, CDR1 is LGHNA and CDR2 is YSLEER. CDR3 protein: CASSLSTTSGGKDEQYF. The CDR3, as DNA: TGCGCCAGCAGCCTCAGCACGACTAGCGGGGGGAAGGACGAGCAGTACTTC.

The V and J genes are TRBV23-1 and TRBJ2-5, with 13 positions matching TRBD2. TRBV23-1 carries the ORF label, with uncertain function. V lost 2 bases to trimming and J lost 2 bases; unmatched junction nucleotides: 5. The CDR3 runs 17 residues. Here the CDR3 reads CASSQPILAGGQETQYF. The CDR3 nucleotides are TGCGCCAGCAGTCAACCGATACTAGCGGGAGGGCAAGAGACCCAGTACTTC.

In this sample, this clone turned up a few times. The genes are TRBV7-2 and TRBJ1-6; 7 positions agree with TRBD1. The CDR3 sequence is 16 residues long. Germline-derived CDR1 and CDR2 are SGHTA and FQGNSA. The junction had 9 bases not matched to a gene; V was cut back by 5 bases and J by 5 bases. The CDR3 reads CASSPTGVIDNSPLHF. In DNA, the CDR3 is TGTGCCAGCAGCCCCACAGGGGTTATCGATAATTCACCCCTCCACTTT.

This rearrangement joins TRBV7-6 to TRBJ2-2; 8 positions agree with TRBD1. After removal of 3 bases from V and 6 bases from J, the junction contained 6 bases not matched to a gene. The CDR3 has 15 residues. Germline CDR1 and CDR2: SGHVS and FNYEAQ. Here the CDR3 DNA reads TGTGCCAGCAGCTTCCCCGGACAGGGACCCGGGGAGCTGTTTTTT. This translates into CASSFPGQGPGELFF.

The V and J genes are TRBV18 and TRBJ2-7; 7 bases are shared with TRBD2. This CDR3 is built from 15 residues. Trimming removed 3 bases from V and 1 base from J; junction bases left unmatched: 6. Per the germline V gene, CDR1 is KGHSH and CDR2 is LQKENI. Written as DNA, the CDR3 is TGTGCCAGCTCACCGGGAGGGGTGGCGTCCTACGAGCAGTACTTC. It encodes CASSPGGVASYEQYF.

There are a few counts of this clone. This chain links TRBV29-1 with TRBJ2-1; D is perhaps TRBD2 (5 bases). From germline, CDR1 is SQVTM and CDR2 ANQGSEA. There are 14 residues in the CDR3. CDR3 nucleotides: TGCAGTTTTGGCCGGAGCGGCCTAAATGGTGAGCAGTTCTTC. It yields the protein CSFGRSGLNGEQFF.

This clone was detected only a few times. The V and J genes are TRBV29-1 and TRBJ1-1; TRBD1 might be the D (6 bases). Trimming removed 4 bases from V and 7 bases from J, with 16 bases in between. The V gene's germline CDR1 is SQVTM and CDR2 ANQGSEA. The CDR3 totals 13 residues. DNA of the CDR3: TGCAGCGTTGTTACAGGGTCAAGAATTGAAGCTTTCTTT. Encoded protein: CSVVTGSRIEAFF.